The clone carrying this T cell receptor (beta chain) was seen repeatedly, ten times or more. Exclusion of patients followed from uncontrolled infection, other autoimmune disease, pregnancy or lactation. This specimen comes from a study of T cells in Graves' hyperthyroidism and ophthalmopathy. Authors of the study amplified TCR beta CDR3 regions from RNA transcripts. TCR CDR3 underwent first-round RT-PCR with the HTBI primer set. TCRdb re-called the multiplex PCR reads with MiXCR, one entry per CDR3 protein. The table lists 800,000 or so distinct CDR3 sequences, approximately 40% of them singletons. The germline CDR1 and CDR2 sequences are ENHRY and SYGVKD. V lost 10 bases, J lost 2 bases, and 14 bases lay in between. The CDR3 loop spans 13 amino acids.

This chain connects TRBV10-3 to TRBJ1-2; tentative D call: TRBD1 (6 bases). The sequence derives from a man aged 18 to 35 with Graves' hyperthyroidism. Sequenced: blood. CDR3 in DNA: TGTGCCACCCTCGGACAGACCAACTATGGCTACACCTTC. This codes for CATLGQTNYGYTF.